This T cell receptor beta chain comes out of a study of T cell responses to AZD1222 COVID-19 vaccine. Study-wide findings and caveats: Donors were mostly white British, more females; clonal diversity possibly underestimated.

TCRdb's copy holds only in-frame clones and misses some; the assay was immunoSEQ multiplex PCR. Of approximately 170,000 clones listed, just over 90% are singletons. This CDR3 is 15 amino acids long. Germline-derived CDR1 and CDR2 are SGDLS and YYNGEE. After removal of 3 bases from V and 7 bases from J, the junction contained 9 bases not matched to a gene. As concerns this clone: Its antigen is not known.

V gene TRBV9 combines with J gene TRBJ1-4; 7 bases fit TRBD1. The material sequenced was peripheral blood, taken on day 0 of AZD1222 vaccination. The receptor comes from an adult in good health. The CDR3, as DNA: TGTGCCAGCAGCGCGTCAGGGGGTGGGATTGAAAAACTGTTTTTT. This translates into CASSASGGGIEKLFF.